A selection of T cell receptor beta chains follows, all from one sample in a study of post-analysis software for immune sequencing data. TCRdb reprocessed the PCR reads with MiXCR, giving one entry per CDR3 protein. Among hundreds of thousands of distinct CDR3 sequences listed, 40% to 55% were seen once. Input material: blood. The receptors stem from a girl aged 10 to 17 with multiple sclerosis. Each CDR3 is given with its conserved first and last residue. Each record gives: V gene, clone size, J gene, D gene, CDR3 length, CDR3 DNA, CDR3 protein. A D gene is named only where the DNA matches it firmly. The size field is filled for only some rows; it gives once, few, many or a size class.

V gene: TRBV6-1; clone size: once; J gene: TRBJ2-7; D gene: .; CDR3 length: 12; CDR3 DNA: TGTGCCAGCAGTGACGGCCGTTACGAGCAGTACTTC; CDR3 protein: CASSDGRYEQYF
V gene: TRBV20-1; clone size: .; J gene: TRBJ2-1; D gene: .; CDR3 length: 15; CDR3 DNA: TGCAGTGCTAGAGATCGGTACGGGAGTTACAATGAGCAGTTCTTC; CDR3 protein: CSARDRYGSYNEQFF
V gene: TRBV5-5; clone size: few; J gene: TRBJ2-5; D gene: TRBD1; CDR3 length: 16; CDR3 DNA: TGTGCCAGCAGCTCAATTACGGGACAGGGGGCGGAGACCCAGTACTTC; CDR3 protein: CASSSITGQGAETQYF
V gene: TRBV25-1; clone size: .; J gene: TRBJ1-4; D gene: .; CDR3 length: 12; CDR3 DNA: TGTGCCAGCAGTGAATATAATGAAAAACTGTTTTTT; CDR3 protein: CASSEYNEKLFF
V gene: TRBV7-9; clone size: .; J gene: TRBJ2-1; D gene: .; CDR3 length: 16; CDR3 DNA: TGTGCCAGCAGCCGGGCTGACGGTAACTCCTACAATGAGCAGTTCTTC; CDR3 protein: CASSRADGNSYNEQFF
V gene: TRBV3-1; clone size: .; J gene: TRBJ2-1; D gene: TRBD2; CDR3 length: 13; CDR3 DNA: TGTGCCAGCAGCTCGACGCGGGAGAGTGAGCAGTTCTTC; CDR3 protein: CASSSTRESEQFF
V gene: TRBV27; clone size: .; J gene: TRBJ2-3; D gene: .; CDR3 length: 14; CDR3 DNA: TGTGCCAGCAGTGGGCAGCTTAGCACAGATACGCAGTATTTT; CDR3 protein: CASSGQLSTDTQYF
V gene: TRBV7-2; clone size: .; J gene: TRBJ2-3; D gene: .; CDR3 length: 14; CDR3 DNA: TGTGCCAGCAGCAACCGACAGCTCACAGATACGCAGTATTTT; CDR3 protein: CASSNRQLTDTQYF
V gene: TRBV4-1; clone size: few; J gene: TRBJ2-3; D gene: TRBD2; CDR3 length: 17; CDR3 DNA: TGCGCCAGCAGCCAAGAGAGGCTAGCGGCTGAAGCGGATACGCAGTATTTT; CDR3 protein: CASSQERLAAEADTQYF
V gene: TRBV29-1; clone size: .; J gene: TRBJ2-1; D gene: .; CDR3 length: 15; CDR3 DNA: TGCAGCGTTGAATACCGCAGGGTGGCATCCCCACAGCAGTTCTTC; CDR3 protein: CSVEYRRVASPQQFF
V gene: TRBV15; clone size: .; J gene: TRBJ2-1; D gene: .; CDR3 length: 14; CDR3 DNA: TGTGCCACCAGCAGAGGGGACTTGGTCGATGAGCAGTTCTTC; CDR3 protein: CATSRGDLVDEQFF
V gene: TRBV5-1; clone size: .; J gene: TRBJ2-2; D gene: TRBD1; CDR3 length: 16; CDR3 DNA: TGCGCCAGCAGCTTGGCCGGGACAGCGTTCACCGGGGAGCTGTTTTTT; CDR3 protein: CASSLAGTAFTGELFF
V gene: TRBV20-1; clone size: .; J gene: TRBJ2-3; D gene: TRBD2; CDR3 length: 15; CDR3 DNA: TGCAGTGCTAGTCGGGCTAGCGGGAGCACAGATACGCAGTATTTT; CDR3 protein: CSASRASGSTDTQYF
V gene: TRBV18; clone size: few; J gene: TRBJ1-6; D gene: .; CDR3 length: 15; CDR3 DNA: TGTGCCAGCTCATACGACAGTGGGGGAAATTCACCCCTCCACTTT; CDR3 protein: CASSYDSGGNSPLHF
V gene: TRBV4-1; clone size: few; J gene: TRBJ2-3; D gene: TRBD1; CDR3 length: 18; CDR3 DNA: TGCGCCAGCAGCCAAGATTCAACCCGGCAGGGGGCTACAGATACGCAGTATTTT; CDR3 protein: CASSQDSTRQGATDTQYF
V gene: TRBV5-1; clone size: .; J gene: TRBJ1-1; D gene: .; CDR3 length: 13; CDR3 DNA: TGCGCCAGCAGCTTGACTTCCGCTACTGAAGCTTTCTTT; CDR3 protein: CASSLTSATEAFF
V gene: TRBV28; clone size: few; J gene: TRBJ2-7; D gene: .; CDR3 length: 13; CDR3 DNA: TGTGCCACTAAGACCGGGACACTCTCCGAGCAGTACTTC; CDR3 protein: CATKTGTLSEQYF
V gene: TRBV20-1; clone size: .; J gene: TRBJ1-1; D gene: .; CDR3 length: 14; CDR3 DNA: TGCAGTGCTAGGGTCCGGAGGGAGAACACTGAAGCTTTCTTT; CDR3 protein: CSARVRRENTEAFF
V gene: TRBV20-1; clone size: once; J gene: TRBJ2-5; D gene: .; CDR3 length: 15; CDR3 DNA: TGCAGTGCTAGAGGGGTTAGCGGCCTCAACTACGAGCTGTACTTC; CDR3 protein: CSARGVSGLNYELYF
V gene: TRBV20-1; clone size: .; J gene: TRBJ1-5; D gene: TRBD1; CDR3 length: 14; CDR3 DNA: TGCAGTGCTGGGGGACAGGTGGAATCTCAGCCCCAGCATTTT; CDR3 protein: CSAGGQVESQPQHF
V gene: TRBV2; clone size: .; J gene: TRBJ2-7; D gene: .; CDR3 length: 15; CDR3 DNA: TGTGCCAGCAGTGACAGGGCGGGAACCTCCTACGAGCAGTACTTC; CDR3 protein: CASSDRAGTSYEQYF
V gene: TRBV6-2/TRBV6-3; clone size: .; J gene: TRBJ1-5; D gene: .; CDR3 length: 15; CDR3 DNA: TGTGCCAGCAGTTACATCCCCGACAGCAATCAGCCCCAGCATTTT; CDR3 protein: CASSYIPDSNQPQHF
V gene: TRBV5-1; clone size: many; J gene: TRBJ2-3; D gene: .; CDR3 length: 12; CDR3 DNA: TGTGCCAGCAGCCCAAACACAGATACGCAGTATTTT; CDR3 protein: CASSPNTDTQYF
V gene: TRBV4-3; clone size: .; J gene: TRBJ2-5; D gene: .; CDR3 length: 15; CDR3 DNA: TGCGCCAGCAGCCCACGCGGGGTAAGCGGAGAGACCCAGTACTTC; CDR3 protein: CASSPRGVSGETQYF
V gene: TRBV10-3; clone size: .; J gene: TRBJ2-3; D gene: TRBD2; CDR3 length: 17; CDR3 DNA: TGTGCCATCAGGCCCGACCCTAGCGGGAGGGCCAAAGATACGCAGTATTTT; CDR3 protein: CAIRPDPSGRAKDTQYF
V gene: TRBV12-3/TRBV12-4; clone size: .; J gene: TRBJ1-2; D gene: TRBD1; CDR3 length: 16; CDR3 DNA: TGTGCCAGCAGTCTCTTCCGGGACAGGATTAACTATGGCTACACCTTC; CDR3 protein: CASSLFRDRINYGYTF
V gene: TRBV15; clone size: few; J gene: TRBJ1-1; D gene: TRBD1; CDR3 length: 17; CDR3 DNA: TGTGCCACCCGCCTGCTAGGGGGCGAGGTCATGAACACTGAAGCTTTCTTT; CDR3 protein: CATRLLGGEVMNTEAFF
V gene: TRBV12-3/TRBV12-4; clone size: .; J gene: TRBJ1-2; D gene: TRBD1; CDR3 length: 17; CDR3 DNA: TGTGCCAGCAGTTTAGGTACAGGGGGGGTAGCTAACTATGGCTACACCTTC; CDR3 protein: CASSLGTGGVANYGYTF
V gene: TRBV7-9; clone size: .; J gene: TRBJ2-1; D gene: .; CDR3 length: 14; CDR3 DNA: TGTGCCAGCAGCTATAAGGACGGGTCCCATGAGCAGTTCTTC; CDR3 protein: CASSYKDGSHEQFF
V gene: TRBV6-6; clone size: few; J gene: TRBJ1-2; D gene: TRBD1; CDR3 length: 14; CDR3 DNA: TGTGCCAGCAGTTACAGTACAGGGGAGGGCGGCTACACCTTC; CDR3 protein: CASSYSTGEGGYTF
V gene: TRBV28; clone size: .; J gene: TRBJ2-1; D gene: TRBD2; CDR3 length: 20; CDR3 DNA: TGTGCCAGCAGTCCCTTCGAGGATTGGACTAGCGGGAGGGTAGTCCATGAGCAGTTCTTC; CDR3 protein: CASSPFEDWTSGRVVHEQFF
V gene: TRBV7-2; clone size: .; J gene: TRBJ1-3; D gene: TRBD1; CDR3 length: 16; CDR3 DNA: TGTGCCAGCAGCCGCGGGGGAGGGGGCAACGGAAACACCATATATTTT; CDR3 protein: CASSRGGGGNGNTIYF
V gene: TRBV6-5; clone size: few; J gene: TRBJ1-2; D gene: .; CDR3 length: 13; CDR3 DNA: TGTGCCAGCAGTGGCCACAGGGACTATGGCTACACCTTC; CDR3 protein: CASSGHRDYGYTF
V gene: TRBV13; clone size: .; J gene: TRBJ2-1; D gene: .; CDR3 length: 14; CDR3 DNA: TGTGCCAGCAGCCCCCCTCTAGAAAAAAATGAGCAGTTCTTC; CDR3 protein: CASSPPLEKNEQFF
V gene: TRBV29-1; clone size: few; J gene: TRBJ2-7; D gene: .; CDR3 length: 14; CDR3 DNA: TGCAGCGTCGGGACCTCAGTTGGGTCCTACGAGCAGTACTTC; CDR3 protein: CSVGTSVGSYEQYF
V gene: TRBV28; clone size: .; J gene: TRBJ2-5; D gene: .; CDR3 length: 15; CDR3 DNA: TGTGCCAGCAGTCCCTTGGGGGGCATCCAAGAGACCCAGTACTTC; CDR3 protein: CASSPLGGIQETQYF
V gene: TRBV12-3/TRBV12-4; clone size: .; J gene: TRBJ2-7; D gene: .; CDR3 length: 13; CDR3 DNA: TGTGCCAGCAGTTCTCCCGGAATCTACGAGCAGTACTTC; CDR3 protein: CASSSPGIYEQYF